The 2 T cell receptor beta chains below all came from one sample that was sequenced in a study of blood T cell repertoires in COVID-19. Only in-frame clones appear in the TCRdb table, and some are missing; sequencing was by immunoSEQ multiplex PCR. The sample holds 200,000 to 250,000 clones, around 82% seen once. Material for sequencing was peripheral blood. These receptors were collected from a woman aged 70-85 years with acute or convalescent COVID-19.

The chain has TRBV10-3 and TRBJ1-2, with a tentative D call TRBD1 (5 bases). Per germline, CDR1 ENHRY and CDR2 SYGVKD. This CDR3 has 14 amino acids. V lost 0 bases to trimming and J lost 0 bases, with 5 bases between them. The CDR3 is CAISESGANYGYTF. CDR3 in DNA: TGTGCCATCAGTGAGTCAGGGGCTAACTATGGCTACACCTTC.

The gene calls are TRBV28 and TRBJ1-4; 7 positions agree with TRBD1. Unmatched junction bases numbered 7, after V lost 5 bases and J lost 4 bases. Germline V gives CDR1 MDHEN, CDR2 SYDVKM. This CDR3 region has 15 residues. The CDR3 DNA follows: TGTGCCAGCAGTCCGTTGGGACAGTTTAATGAAAAACTGTTTTTT. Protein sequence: CASSPLGQFNEKLFF.